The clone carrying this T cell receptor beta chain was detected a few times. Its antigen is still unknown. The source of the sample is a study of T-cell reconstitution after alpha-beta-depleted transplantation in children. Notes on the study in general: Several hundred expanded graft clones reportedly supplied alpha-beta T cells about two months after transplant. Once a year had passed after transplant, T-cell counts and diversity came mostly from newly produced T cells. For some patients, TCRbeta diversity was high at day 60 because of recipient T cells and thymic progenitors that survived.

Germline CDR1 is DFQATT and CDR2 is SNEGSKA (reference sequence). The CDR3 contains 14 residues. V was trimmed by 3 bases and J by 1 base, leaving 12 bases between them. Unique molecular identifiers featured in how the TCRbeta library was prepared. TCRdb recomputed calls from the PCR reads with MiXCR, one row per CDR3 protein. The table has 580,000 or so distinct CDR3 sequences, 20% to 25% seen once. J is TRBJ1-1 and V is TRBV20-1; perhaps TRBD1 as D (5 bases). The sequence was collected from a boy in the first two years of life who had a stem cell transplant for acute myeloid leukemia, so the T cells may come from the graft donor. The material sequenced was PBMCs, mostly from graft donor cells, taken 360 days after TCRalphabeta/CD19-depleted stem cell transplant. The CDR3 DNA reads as TGCAGTGCTAGGGCCCTGGGGCCGAACACTGAAGCTTTCTTT. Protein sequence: CSARALGPNTEAFF.